The 10 T cell receptor beta chains given below trace back to one sample, sequenced in a study of CD8 T cells in Susac syndrome. Reverse transcription used roughly 0.5 to 1 ug RNA and random hexamers. TCRdb independently ran MiXCR on the immunoSEQ multiplex PCR reads; one entry per CDR3 protein. This table holds around 130,000 distinct CDR3 sequences, around 90% found once. Sequencing was done on a sample of CD8+ T cells from PBMCs. These receptors were collected from a human donor with multiple sclerosis.

This CDR3 reads CSATGTTSSYEQYF. As DNA, the CDR3 is TGCAGTGCAACCGGGACTACAAGTTCTTACGAGCAGTACTTC. The chain is built from TRBV20-1 and TRBJ2-7; TRBD2 matches at 7 bases. This CDR3 has 14 residues. Trimming cost V 6 bases and J 4 bases; bases outside gene matches: 12. CDR1 is DFQATT and CDR2 is SNEGSKA in the germline V gene (reference sequence).

The genes are TRBV10-2 and TRBJ2-7, with 7 bases identical to TRBD1. Trimming took 6 bases from V and 7 from J; bases not matched to a gene: 9. This CDR3 contains 13 residues. From germline, CDR1 is WSHSY and CDR2 SAAADI. The CDR3 nucleotides read TGCGCCAGCAGAACCCCGGGACAGTGGGAGCAGTACTTC. Protein: CASRTPGQWEQYF.

The chain joins TRBV5-1 to TRBJ1-2, with no clear D. The CDR3 consists of 13 residues. Trimming shortened V by 0 bases and J by 0 bases, and 3 bases separated the two germline ends. The V gene's germline CDR1 is SGHRS and CDR2 YFSETQ. CDR3 residues: CASSLDPNYGYTF. The CDR3 DNA follows: TGCGCCAGCAGCTTGGATCCTAACTATGGCTACACCTTC.

The table lists this clonotype with a few counts. The genes are TRBV19 and TRBJ1-5, with D unresolved. In germline, CDR1 is LNHDA, CDR2 SQIVND (reference sequence). The V gene lost 5 bases and the J gene lost 2 bases, with 7 bases spanning the gap. The CDR3 covers 13 residues. CDR3 region: CASSVTGNQPQHF. The CDR3 DNA reads TGTGCCAGTAGTGTAACCGGCAATCAGCCCCAGCATTTT.

CDR3 amino acids: CASSVTSGGLETQYF. CDR3 nucleotide sequence: TGTGCCAGCAGCGTGACTAGCGGGGGTTTAGAGACCCAGTACTTC. The rearrangement joins TRBV9 to TRBJ2-5; 12 bases line up with TRBD2. CDR3 size: 15 residues. CDR1 SGDLS and CDR2 YYNGEE come from the germline V gene. Germline trimming cut 2 bases from V and 4 bases from J; bases unmatched to any gene: 3.

V and J are TRBV27 and TRBJ2-1; D is ambiguous. Germline CDR1 reads MNHEY; CDR2 reads SMNVEV (reference sequence). Trimming left V 3 bases short and J 3 bases short, with 6 bases between. The CDR3 spans 13 residues. CDR3 sequence reads: CASSLGNYNEQFF. The CDR3 DNA reads as TGTGCCAGCAGTTTGGGGAACTACAATGAGCAGTTCTTC.

This chain links TRBV30 with TRBJ2-2; D is uncertain. The CDR3 totals 11 residues. From germline, CDR1 is GTSNPN and CDR2 SVGIG (reference sequence). V shed 3 bases and J shed 7 bases, with 6 bases lying between them. CDR3 protein: CAWRSGGELFF. CDR3 in DNA: TGTGCCTGGAGGTCGGGCGGGGAGCTGTTTTTT.

The J gene is TRBJ1-5, the V gene TRBV2; 7 bases align to TRBD1. The ends lost 6 bases at V and 0 bases at J; junction bases unmatched: 5. Germline V gene sequence: CDR1 SNHLY, CDR2 FYNNEI. The CDR3 is 15 amino acids. The CDR3 here is CASRGTDYSNQPQHF. In DNA, the CDR3 is TGTGCCAGCAGGGGGACAGATTATAGCAATCAGCCCCAGCATTTT.

This clonotype was picked up one time. The chain links TRBV19 to TRBJ2-1; no firm D call. Germline CDR1 LNHDA, CDR2 SQIVND (reference sequence). Trimming removed 5 bases from V and 5 bases from J, with 10 bases in between. This CDR3 is built from 13 residues. This CDR3 reads CASSVHSNNEQFF. The CDR3 DNA sequence: TGTGCCAGTAGTGTTCACAGTAACAATGAGCAGTTCTTC.

This clonotype has a single count. The rearrangement uses TRBV20-1 and TRBJ2-7, with D uncertain. The CDR3 has 15 amino acids. V lost 1 base and J lost 7, with 20 bases in between. Germline V gives CDR1 DFQATT, CDR2 SNEGSKA (reference sequence). Here the CDR3 reads CSARGSLWGGEEQYF. CDR3 nucleotide sequence: TGCAGTGCTAGAGGTTCCCTTTGGGGTGGCGAGGAGCAGTACTTC.